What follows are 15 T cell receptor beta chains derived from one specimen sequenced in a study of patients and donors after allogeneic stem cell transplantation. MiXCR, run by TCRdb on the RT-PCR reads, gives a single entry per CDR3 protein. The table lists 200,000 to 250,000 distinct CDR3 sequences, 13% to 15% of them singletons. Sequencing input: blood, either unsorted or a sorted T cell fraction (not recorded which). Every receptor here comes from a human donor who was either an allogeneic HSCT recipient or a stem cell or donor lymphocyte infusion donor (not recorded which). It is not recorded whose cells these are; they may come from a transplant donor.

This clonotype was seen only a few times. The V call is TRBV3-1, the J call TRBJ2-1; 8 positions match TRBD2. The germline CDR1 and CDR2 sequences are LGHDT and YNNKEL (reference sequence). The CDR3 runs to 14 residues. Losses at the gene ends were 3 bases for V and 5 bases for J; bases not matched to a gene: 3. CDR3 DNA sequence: TGTGCCAGCAGCCATACTAGCGGAAACAATGAGCAGTTCTTC. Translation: CASSHTSGNNEQFF.

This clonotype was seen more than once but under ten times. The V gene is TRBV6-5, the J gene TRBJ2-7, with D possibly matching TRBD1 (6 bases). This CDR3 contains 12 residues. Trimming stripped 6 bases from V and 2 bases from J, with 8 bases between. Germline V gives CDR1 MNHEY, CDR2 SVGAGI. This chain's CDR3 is CASRQGAYEQYF. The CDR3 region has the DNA TGTGCCAGCAGACAGGGAGCCTACGAGCAGTACTTC.

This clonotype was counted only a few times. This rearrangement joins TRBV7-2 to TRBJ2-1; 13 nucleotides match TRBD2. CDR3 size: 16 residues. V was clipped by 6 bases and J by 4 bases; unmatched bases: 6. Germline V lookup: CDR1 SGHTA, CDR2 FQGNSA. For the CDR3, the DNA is TGTGCCAGCAGTCGGACTAGCGGGGGATTGTACAATGAGCAGTTCTTC. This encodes CASSRTSGGLYNEQFF.

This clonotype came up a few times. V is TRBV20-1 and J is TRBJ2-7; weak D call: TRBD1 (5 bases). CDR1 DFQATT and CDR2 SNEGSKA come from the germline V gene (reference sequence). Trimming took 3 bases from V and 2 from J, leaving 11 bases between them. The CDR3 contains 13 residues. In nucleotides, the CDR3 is TGCAGTGCTAGGTCGGACACCGCCTACGAGCAGTACTTC. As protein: CSARSDTAYEQYF.

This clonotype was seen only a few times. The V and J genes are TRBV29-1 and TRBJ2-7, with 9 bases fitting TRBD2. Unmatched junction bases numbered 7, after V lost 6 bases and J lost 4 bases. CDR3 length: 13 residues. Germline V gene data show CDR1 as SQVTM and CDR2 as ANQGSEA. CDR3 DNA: TGCAGCGTCACCGGGACTAGCCGTTACGAGCAGTACTTC. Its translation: CSVTGTSRYEQYF.

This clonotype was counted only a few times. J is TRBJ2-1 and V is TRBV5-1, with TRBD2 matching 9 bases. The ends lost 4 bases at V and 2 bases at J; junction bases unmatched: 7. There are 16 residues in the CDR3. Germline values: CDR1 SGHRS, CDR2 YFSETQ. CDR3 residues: CASSGIAGAAYNEQFF. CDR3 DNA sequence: TGCGCCAGCAGCGGAATAGCGGGAGCGGCCTACAATGAGCAGTTCTTC.

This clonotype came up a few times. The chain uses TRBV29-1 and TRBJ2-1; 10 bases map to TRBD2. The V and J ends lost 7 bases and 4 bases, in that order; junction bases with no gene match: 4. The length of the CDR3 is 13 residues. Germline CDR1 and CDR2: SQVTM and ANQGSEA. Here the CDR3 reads CSAEAGGYNEQFF. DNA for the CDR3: TGCAGCGCAGAAGCGGGGGGGTACAATGAGCAGTTCTTC.

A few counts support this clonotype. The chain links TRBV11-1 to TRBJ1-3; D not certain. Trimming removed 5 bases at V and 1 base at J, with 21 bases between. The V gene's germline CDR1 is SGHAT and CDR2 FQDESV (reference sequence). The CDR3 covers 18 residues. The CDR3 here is CASSTQKPGWASGNTIYF. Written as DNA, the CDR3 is TGTGCCAGCAGCACACAAAAGCCGGGCTGGGCATCTGGAAACACCATATATTTT.

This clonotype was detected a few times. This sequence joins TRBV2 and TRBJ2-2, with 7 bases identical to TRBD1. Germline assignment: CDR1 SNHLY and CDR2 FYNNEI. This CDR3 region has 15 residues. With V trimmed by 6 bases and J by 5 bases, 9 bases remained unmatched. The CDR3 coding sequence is TGTGCCAGCAGCGCGATTAGACAGGGAACCGGGGAGCTGTTTTTT. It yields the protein CASSAIRQGTGELFF.

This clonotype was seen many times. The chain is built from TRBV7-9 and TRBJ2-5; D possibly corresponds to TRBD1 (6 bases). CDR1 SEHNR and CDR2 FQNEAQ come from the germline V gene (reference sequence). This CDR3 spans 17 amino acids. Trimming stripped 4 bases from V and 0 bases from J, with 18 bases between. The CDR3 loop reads CASSSLTFDRNQETQYF. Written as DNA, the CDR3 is TGTGCCAGCAGCTCCCTAACTTTTGACAGGAACCAAGAGACCCAGTACTTC.

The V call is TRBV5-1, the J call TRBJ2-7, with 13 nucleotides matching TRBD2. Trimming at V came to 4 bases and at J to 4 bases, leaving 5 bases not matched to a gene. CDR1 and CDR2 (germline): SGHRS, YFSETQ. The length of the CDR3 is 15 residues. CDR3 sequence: CASSETSGRQYEQYF. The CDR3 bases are TGCGCCAGCAGCGAGACTAGCGGGAGGCAATACGAGCAGTACTTC. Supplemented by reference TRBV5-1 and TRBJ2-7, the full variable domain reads KAGVTQTPRYLIKTRGQQVTLSCSPISGHRSVSWYQQTPGQGLQFLFEYFSETQRNKGNFPGRFSGRQFSNSRSEMNVSTLELGDSALYLCASSETSGRQYEQYFGPGTRLTVT.

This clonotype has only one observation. The CDR3 nucleotides are TGTGCCAGCAGCTTTACCGGGGGACCTGGGGAGCAGTACTTC. Amino acids: CASSFTGGPGEQYF. This chain connects TRBV5-6 to TRBJ2-7, with a weak D call TRBD2 (6 bases). Germline lookup yields CDR1 SGHDT and CDR2 YYEEEE. V was clipped by 2 bases and J by 7 bases, with 16 bases between them. This CDR3 spans 14 amino acids.

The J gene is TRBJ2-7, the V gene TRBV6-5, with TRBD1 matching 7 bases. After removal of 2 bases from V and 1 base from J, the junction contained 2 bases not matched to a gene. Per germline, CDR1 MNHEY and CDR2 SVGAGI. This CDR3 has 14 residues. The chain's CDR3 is CASSYRGQSYEQYF. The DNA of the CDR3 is TGTGCCAGCAGTTACCGGGGACAGTCCTACGAGCAGTACTTC.

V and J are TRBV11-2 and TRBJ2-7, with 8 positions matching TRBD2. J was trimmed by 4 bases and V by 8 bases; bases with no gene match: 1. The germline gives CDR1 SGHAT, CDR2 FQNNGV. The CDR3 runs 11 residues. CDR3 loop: CASGGGYEQYF. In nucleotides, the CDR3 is TGTGCCAGCGGCGGGGGGTACGAGCAGTACTTC.

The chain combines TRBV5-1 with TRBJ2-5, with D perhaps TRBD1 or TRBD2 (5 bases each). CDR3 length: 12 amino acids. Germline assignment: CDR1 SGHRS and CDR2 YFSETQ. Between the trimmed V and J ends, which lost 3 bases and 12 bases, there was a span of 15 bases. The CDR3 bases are TGCGCCAGCAGCTGGGACGTTTCTCCGGAGTACTTC. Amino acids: CASSWDVSPEYF.